Following are 3 T cell receptor beta chains from one sample sequenced in a study of spatial heterogeneity in lung cancer. TCRdb recomputed calls from the 5' RACE reads with MiXCR, one row per CDR3 protein. The data contain about 38,000 distinct CDR3 sequences, approximately 5.5% of them seen just once; the ten biggest clones take up just over 25%. Time point given: sample taken at primary tumor resection. The input for sequencing was PBMCs, taken at surgery. Every receptor here comes from a female donor with early-stage non-small cell lung cancer.

In this sample, this clonotype turned up many times. The V and J genes are TRBV3-1 and TRBJ1-2; D remains ambiguous. The CDR3 runs to 18 residues. Germline lookup yields CDR1 LGHDT and CDR2 YNNKEL (reference sequence). The V gene lost 0 bases and the J gene lost 0 bases, with 17 bases spanning the gap. CDR3: CASSQDRWTVVTNYGYTF. For the CDR3, the DNA is TGTGCCAGCAGCCAAGATAGATGGACCGTTGTTACTAACTATGGCTACACCTTC.

This clonotype has a handful of counts. The gene calls are TRBV4-3 and TRBJ2-5; 8 positions match TRBD1. This CDR3 has 15 residues. V lost 5 bases, J lost 5 bases, and 10 bases stayed unmatched. Germline CDR1 reads LGHNA; CDR2 reads YSLEER. Here the CDR3 DNA reads TGCGCCAGCAGCTTTTCCACAGGGGACAGGGAGACCCAGTACTTC. It yields the protein CASSFSTGDRETQYF.

The chain joins TRBV11-1 to TRBJ2-7; 11 positions match TRBD1. CDR3 length: 15 residues. CDR1 SGHAT and CDR2 FQDESV come from the germline V gene (reference sequence). V shed 5 bases, J shed 4 bases, and the junction held 7 bases outside the gene matches. The CDR3 sequence: CASSGPGQGVYEQYF. CDR3 coding DNA: TGTGCCAGCAGCGGACCGGGACAGGGGGTTTACGAGCAGTACTTC.